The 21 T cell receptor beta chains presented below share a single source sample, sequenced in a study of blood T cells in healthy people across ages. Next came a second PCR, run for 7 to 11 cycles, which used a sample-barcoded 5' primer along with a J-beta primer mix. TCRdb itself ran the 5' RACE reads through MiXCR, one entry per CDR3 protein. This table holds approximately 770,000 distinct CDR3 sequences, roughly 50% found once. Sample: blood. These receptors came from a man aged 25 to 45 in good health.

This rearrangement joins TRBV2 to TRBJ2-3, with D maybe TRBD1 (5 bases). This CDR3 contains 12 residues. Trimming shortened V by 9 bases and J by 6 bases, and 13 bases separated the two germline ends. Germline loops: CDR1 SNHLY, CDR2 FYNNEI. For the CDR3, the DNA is TGTGCCAGTACAGGAGTGCGGGATACGCAGTATTTT. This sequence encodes CASTGVRDTQYF.

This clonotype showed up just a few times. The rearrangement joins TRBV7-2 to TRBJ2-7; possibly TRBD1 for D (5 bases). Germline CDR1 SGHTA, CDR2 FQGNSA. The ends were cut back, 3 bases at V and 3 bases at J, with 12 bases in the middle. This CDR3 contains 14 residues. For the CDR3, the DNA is TGTGCCAGCAGCTTCGACAGAGTAATCTACGAGCAGTACTTC. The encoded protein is CASSFDRVIYEQYF.

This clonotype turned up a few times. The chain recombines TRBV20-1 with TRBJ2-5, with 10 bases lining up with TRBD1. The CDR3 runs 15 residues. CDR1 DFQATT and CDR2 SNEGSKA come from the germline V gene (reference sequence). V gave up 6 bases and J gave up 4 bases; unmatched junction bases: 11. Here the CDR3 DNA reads TGCAGTGCCAGACCCGGGACAGGGGTGGGAGAGACCCAGTACTTC. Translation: CSARPGTGVGETQYF.

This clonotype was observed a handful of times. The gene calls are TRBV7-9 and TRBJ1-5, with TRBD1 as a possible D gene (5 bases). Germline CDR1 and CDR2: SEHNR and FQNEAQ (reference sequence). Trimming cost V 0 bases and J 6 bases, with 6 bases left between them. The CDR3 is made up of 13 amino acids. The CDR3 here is CASSLAGGQPQHF. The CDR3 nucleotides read TGTGCCAGCAGCTTAGCGGGGGGTCAGCCCCAGCATTTT.

The CDR3 reads CASSSTGPAGYEQYF. As DNA, the CDR3 is TGTGCCAGCAGCTCGACAGGGCCCGCGGGTTACGAGCAGTACTTC. V and J are TRBV7-2 and TRBJ2-7, with TRBD1 identical over 7 bases. The V gene's germline CDR1 is SGHTA and CDR2 FQGNSA. The CDR3 contains 15 residues. With V trimmed by 4 bases and J by 4 bases, 10 bases remained unmatched.

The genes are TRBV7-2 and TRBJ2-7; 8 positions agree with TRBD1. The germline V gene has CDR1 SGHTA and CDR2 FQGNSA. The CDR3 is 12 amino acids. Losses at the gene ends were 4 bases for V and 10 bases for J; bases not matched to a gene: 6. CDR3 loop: CASSSPGQAQYF. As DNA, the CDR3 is TGTGCCAGCAGCTCACCGGGACAGGCACAGTACTTC.

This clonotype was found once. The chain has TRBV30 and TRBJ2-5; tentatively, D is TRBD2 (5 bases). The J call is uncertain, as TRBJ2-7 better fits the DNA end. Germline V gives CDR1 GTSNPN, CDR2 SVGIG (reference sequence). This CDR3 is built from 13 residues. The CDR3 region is CAWSARGPNEQYF. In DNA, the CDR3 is TGTGCCTGGAGTGCCCGAGGGCCCAACGAGCAGTACTTC.

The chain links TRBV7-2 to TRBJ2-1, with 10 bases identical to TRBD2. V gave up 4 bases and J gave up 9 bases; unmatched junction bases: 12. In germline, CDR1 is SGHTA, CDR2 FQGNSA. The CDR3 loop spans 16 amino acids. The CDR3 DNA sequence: TGTGCCAGCAGCTCACGTGGAGCGGGAGGGCCGGGTGAGCAGTTCTTC. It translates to CASSSRGAGGPGEQFF.

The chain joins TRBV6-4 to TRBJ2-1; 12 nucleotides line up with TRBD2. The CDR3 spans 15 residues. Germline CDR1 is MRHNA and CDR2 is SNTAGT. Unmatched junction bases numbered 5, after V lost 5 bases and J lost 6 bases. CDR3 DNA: TGTGCCAGCAGTTCCGGACTAGCGGGATTCAATGAGCAGTTCTTC. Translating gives CASSSGLAGFNEQFF.

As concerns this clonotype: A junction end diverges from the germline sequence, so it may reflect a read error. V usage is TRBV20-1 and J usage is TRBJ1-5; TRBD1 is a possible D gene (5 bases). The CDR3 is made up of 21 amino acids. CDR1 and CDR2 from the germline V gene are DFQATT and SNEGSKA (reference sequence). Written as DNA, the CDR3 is TGCAGTGCTAGAGGTACGGACAAGATAGCCGAACTCCCCGATAGCAATCAGCCCCGGCATTTT. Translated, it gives CSARGTDKIAELPDSNQPRHF.

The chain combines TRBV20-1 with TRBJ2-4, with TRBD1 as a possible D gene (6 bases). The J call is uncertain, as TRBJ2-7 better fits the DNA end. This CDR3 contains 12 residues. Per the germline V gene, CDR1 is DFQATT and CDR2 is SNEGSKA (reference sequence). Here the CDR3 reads CSAPVGANEQYF. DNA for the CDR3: TGCAGTGCTCCGGTGGGGGCGAACGAGCAGTACTTC.

The CDR3: CASSLSTSGGTQYF. CDR3 nucleotide sequence: TGTGCCAGCAGCCTTTCGACTAGCGGGGGCACGCAGTATTTT. The chain employs TRBV3-1 and TRBJ2-3, with 12 bases matching TRBD2. V trimming: 4 bases; J trimming: 9 bases; junction bases outside the gene matches: 5. The CDR3 contains 14 residues. The germline V gene encodes CDR1 LGHDT and CDR2 YNNKEL (reference sequence).

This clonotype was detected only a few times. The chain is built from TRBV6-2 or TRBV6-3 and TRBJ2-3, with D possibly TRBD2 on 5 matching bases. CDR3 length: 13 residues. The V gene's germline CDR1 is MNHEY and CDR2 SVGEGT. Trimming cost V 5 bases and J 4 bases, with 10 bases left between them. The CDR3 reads CASSALRADTQYF. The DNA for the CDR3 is TGTGCCAGCAGTGCCCTGAGGGCAGATACGCAGTATTTT.

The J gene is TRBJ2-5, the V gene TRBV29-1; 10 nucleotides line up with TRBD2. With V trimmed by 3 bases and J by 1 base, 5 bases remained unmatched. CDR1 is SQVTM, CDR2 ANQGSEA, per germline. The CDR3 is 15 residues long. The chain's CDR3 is CSVELAGDTQETQYF. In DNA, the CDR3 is TGCAGCGTTGAGCTAGCGGGGGATACCCAAGAGACCCAGTACTTC. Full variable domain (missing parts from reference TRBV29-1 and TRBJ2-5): SAVISQKPSRDICQRGTSLTIQCQVDSQVTMMFWYRQQPGQSLTLIATANQGSEATYESGFVIDKFPISRPNLTFSTLTVSNMSPEDSSIYLCSVELAGDTQETQYFGPGTRLLVL.

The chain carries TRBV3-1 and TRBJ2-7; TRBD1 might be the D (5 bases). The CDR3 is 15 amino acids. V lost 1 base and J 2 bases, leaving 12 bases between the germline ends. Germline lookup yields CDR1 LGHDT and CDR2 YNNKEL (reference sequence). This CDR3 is CASSQVADSPYEQYF. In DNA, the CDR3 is TGTGCCAGCAGCCAAGTAGCAGACAGTCCCTACGAGCAGTACTTC.

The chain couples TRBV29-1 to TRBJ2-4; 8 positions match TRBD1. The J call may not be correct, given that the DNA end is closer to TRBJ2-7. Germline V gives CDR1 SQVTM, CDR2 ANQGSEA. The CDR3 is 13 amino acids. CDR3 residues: CSASRDRRDEQYF. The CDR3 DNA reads TGCAGCGCCTCCCGGGACAGGCGGGACGAGCAGTACTTC.

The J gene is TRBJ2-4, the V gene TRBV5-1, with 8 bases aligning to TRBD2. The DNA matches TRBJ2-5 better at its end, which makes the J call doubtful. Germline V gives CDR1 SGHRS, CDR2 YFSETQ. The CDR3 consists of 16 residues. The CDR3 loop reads CASSLKSGSLRETQYF. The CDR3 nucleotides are TGCGCCAGCAGCTTGAAAAGCGGGAGCCTAAGGGAGACCCAGTACTTC.

The CDR3 sequence: CASSAPRGRSAYNEQFF. CDR3 DNA: TGTGCCAGCAGCGCGCCCCGGGGGCGGAGTGCCTACAATGAGCAGTTCTTC. This chain links TRBV7-6 with TRBJ2-1, with D perhaps assigned TRBD1 or TRBD2 (6 bases each). The germline V gene encodes CDR1 SGHVS and CDR2 FNYEAQ. Trimming removed 5 bases from V and 2 bases from J, with 19 bases in between. The CDR3 has 17 residues.

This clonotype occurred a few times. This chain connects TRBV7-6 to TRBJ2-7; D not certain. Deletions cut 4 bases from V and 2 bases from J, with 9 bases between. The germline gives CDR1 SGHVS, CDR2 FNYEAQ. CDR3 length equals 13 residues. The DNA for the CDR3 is TGTGCCAGCAGCTACTCGCAGACCTACGAGCAGTACTTC. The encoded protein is CASSYSQTYEQYF. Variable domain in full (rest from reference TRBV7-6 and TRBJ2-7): GAGVSQSPRYKVTKRGQDVALRCDPISGHVSLYWYRQALGQGPEFLTYFNYEAQQDKSGLPNDRFSAERPEGSISTLTIQRTEQRDSAMYRCASSYSQTYEQYFGPGTRLTVT.

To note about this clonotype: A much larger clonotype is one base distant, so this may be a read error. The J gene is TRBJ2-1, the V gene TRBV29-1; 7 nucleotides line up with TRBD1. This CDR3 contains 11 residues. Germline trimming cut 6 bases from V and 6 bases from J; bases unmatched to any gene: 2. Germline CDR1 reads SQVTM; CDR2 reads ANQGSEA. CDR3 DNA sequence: TGCAGCGTGGGACAGTGCAATGAGCAGTTCTTC. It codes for CSVGQCNEQFF.

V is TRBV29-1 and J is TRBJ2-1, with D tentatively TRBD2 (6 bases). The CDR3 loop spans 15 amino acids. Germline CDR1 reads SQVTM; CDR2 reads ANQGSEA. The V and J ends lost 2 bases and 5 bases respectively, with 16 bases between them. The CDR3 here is CSVERDSAAHNEQFF. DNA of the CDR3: TGCAGCGTTGAACGGGACTCTGCCGCTCACAATGAGCAGTTCTTC.